The source of this T cell receptor (beta chain) is a study of graft-versus-host responses after intestinal transplantation. Study-level points and caveats: Recipient marrow contained GvH clones, some of which appeared first in ileum or blood. Allografts carried high graft-versus-host to host-versus-graft clonal ratios in patients having graft-donor T cell macrochimerism.

The assay was immunoSEQ multiplex PCR, and TCRdb's table has in-frame clones only and misses some. This sample has several thousand clones; around 30% occur once, and the top ten carry nearly 4%. The CDR3 is made up of 14 amino acids. The ends were cut back, 1 base at V and 7 bases at J, with 12 bases in the middle. From germline, CDR1 is SGHNT and CDR2 YYREEE (reference sequence). With roughly 200,000 irradiated, violet-dye-labeled stimulator cells, roughly 200,000 CFSE-labeled responder cells were plated. The clonotype was recovered from a human patient who was an organ donor for intestinal transplantation. Sequencing used alloreactive CD4+ T cells from a mixed lymphocyte reaction culture, obtained before transplantation. The sample's subset: CFSE-low proliferating T cells sorted from roughly six-day pre-transplant mixed lymphocyte reaction (GvH or HvG direction). The chain carries TRBV5-4 and TRBJ2-1; possible D gene TRBD2, 6 bases. CDR3 sequence reads: CASSLTGVRNEQFF. The CDR3 DNA reads as TGTGCCAGCAGCTTGACGGGAGTACGAAATGAGCAGTTCTTC.